What follows are 17 T cell receptor beta chains derived from one specimen sequenced in a study of T cells in Graves' hyperthyroidism and ophthalmopathy. The CDR3 regions of TCR beta were amplified from RNA transcripts. TCR CDR3 regions were first amplified by RT-PCR with HTBI primers. In TCRdb, the multiplex PCR reads were re-called with MiXCR into one record per CDR3 protein. The sample yields around 340,000 distinct CDR3 sequences, 15% to 20% seen once. The sequencing sample was made of blood. All receptors come from a woman between 40 and 55 years old with Graves' ophthalmopathy.

V is TRBV7-8 and J is TRBJ2-2; TRBD1 might be the D (6 bases). CDR3 length equals 16 residues. The germline CDR1 and CDR2 sequences are SGHVS and FQNEAQ. Trimming took off 2 bases at V and 7 bases at J, with 17 bases between the two ends. DNA for the CDR3: TGTGCCAGCAGCTTACCCAGGGGCCTCGCCATCGGGGAGCTGTTTTTT. Its protein is CASSLPRGLAIGELFF.

This clonotype was counted many times. V usage is TRBV5-6 and J usage is TRBJ2-7, with 9 nucleotides matching TRBD1. Germline loops: CDR1 SGHDT, CDR2 YYEEEE. The length of the CDR3 is 14 residues. V shed 3 bases and J 10 bases; nucleotides not matched to a gene: 11. The CDR3 coding sequence is TGTGCCAGCAGCTCCCCCGGGACAGGGACGCCCCAGTACTTC. It translates to CASSSPGTGTPQYF.

This clonotype was counted many times. This chain joins TRBV11-2 and TRBJ1-2, with D possibly being TRBD1 (5 bases). Looked up from germline, CDR1 is SGHAT and CDR2 is FQNNGV. CDR3 length equals 16 residues. V shed 6 bases and J shed 0 bases, with 17 bases lying between them. The CDR3 here is CASSLSGTEANYGYTF. The DNA for the CDR3 is TGTGCCAGCAGTCTTTCGGGGACCGAAGCTAACTATGGCTACACCTTC.

This clonotype has more than one count but fewer than ten. One end of the junction varies from germline; a read error may be responsible. This rearrangement joins TRBV12-5 to TRBJ2-2, with 11 bases identical to TRBD2. This CDR3 is 16 amino acids long. Germline V gives CDR1 LGHNT, CDR2 FRNRAP. The CDR3 nucleotides are TGTGCTAGTGCCCCTCCGGGACTAGCGGACACCGGGGAGCCGTTTTTT. Translated, it gives CASAPPGLADTGEPFF.

This chain links TRBV30 with TRBJ2-7, with TRBD1 as a possible D gene (6 bases). CDR1 and CDR2 from the germline V gene are GTSNPN and SVGIG (reference sequence). This CDR3 contains 12 residues. The V end was cut by 3 bases, the J end by 1 base, with 7 bases between. CDR3 coding DNA: TGTGCCTGGAGGCAGGGGTCCTACGAGCAGTACTTC. Translation: CAWRQGSYEQYF.

This clonotype showed up many times. The gene calls are TRBV28 and TRBJ2-7; 7 bases line up with TRBD2. The length of the CDR3 is 12 residues. V gave up 3 bases and J gave up 9 bases; unmatched junction bases: 5. Germline V gene lookup returns CDR1 MDHEN and CDR2 SYDVKM. CDR3 residues: CASSLAGGGQYF. The CDR3 nucleotides are TGTGCCAGCAGTTTGGCGGGCGGGGGGCAGTACTTC.

This clonotype was observed at least ten times. This rearrangement joins TRBV12-3 or TRBV12-4 to TRBJ2-7, with a weak D call TRBD1 (5 bases). This CDR3 is 13 amino acids long. Trimming took 5 bases from V and 5 from J, leaving 13 bases between them. The CDR3 DNA follows: TGTGCCAGCAGTCTCAGGGAAGGGGACGAGCAGTACTTC. The encoded protein is CASSLREGDEQYF.

At least ten counts were recorded for this clonotype. The chain links TRBV5-1 to TRBJ1-2; 8 nucleotides agree with TRBD1. CDR3 length equals 14 residues. With 4 bases clipped from V and 6 bases from J, the junction kept 8 bases outside the gene matches. CDR1 and CDR2 (germline): SGHRS, YFSETQ. The CDR3: CASSGAGGSHGYTF. The DNA for the CDR3 is TGCGCCAGCAGCGGGGCAGGGGGCAGCCATGGCTACACCTTC.

This clonotype was picked up a small number of times. The chain recombines TRBV24-1 with TRBJ2-5; D remains ambiguous. This CDR3 contains 13 residues. Per germline, CDR1 KGHDR and CDR2 SFDVKD. Between the trimmed V and J ends, which lost 3 bases and 7 bases, there was a span of 11 bases. Here the CDR3 reads CATSDAPTGTQYF. For the CDR3, the DNA is TGTGCCACCAGTGATGCCCCGACGGGGACCCAGTACTTC.

This clonotype has at least ten counts. This chain links TRBV29-1 with TRBJ2-7; either TRBD1 or TRBD2 may supply D (5 bases each). This CDR3 comprises 12 residues. V lost 8 bases and J lost 2, with 13 bases in between. From germline, CDR1 is SQVTM and CDR2 ANQGSEA. This CDR3 reads CSLRDGTYEQYF. The CDR3 nucleotides are TGCAGCCTAAGGGACGGGACCTACGAGCAGTACTTC.

This clonotype was seen repeatedly, ten times or more. This sequence joins TRBV6-1 and TRBJ1-1; perhaps TRBD1 as D (5 bases). The CDR3 loop spans 13 amino acids. V lost 6 bases and J 4 bases, leaving 12 bases between the germline ends. Germline V gene lookup returns CDR1 MNHNS and CDR2 SASEGT. In DNA form, the CDR3 reads TGTGCCAGCAGAGGGGAGGGTTTCACTGAAGCTTTCTTT. This translates into CASRGEGFTEAFF.

This clonotype showed up many times. This chain's CDR3 is CASSYDRVLNTEAFF. In nucleotides, the CDR3 is TGTGCCAGCAGCTACGACAGGGTTTTGAACACTGAAGCTTTCTTT. V usage is TRBV7-9 and J usage is TRBJ1-1; 7 bases map to TRBD1. The CDR3 length is 15 residues. Germline values: CDR1 SEHNR, CDR2 FQNEAQ (reference sequence). Trimming cost V 4 bases and J 0 bases; bases outside gene matches: 5.

This clonotype was seen at least ten times. This chain uses TRBV28 with TRBJ1-2; D gene ambiguous. The CDR3 has 13 amino acids. V lost 2 bases, J lost 4 bases, and 8 bases lay in between. Per the germline V gene, CDR1 is MDHEN and CDR2 is SYDVKM. The CDR3 DNA follows: TGTGCCAGCAGTTTACCAGAGGCCTATGGCTACACCTTC. Translation: CASSLPEAYGYTF.

This clonotype was seen repeatedly, ten times or more. The rearrangement joins TRBV12-3 or TRBV12-4 to TRBJ2-7; D remains ambiguous. The V and J ends lost 2 bases and 2 bases respectively, with 7 bases between them. The CDR3 totals 13 residues. CDR3 region: CASSLITTYEQYF. Here the CDR3 DNA reads TGTGCCAGCAGTTTAATAACTACCTACGAGCAGTACTTC.

The chain employs TRBV11-2 and TRBJ2-7; 7 positions agree with TRBD1. Looked up from germline, CDR1 is SGHAT and CDR2 is FQNNGV. J was trimmed by 0 bases and V by 1 base; bases with no gene match: 12. CDR3 length: 18 residues. The CDR3 here is CASSLVGQGVRTSYEQYF. The CDR3 nucleotides read TGTGCCAGCAGCTTAGTGGGGCAGGGGGTTCGGACCTCCTACGAGCAGTACTTC.

This clonotype showed up many times. The V call is TRBV20-1, the J call TRBJ2-2, with TRBD1 matching 11 bases. This CDR3 has 15 residues. Germline CDR1 and CDR2: DFQATT and SNEGSKA (reference sequence). The V segment lost 5 bases and the J segment 4 bases; nucleotides outside the gene matches: 6. CDR3 amino acids: CSAEDRGLVTGELFF. The CDR3 nucleotides read TGCAGTGCTGAGGACAGGGGGCTAGTCACCGGGGAGCTGTTTTTT.

The V gene is TRBV5-1, the J gene TRBJ2-2; TRBD1 matches 7 bases. J lost 2 bases, V lost 4 bases, and 5 bases had no gene match. Germline values: CDR1 SGHRS, CDR2 YFSETQ. There are 15 residues in the CDR3. The CDR3 spells CASSPGQVNTGELFF. In DNA, the CDR3 is TGCGCCAGCAGCCCCGGACAGGTTAACACCGGGGAGCTGTTTTTT.